The rows below give T cell receptor beta chains drawn from one sample of a study of beta chain features in type 1 diabetes. The repertoire was sequenced with immunoSEQ multiplex PCR; TCRdb's copy has only in-frame clones and lacks some. In the table there are 350,000 to 400,000 clones, approximately 15% of which are singletons. The specimen was naive CD4+ T cells from blood. These receptors were taken from a woman between 18 and 30 years old in good health. Both conserved end residues are part of each CDR3. The D gene is left open where the match is weak. Clone sizes are given selectively: once, few, many, or a class where the clone is expanded.

many,TRBV23-1,NA,TRBJ2-7,TGCGCCAGCAGCTCTGGACAGACCTACGAGCAGTACTTC,CASSSGQTYEQYF
NA,TRBV6-5,NA,TRBJ1-1,TGTGCCAGCAAGGACAGACTGAACACTGAAGCTTTCTTT,CASKDRLNTEAFF
NA,TRBV28,TRBD1,TRBJ2-7,TGTGCCAGCAGTCGTCAGGGGGCCTACGAGCAGTACTTC,CASSRQGAYEQYF
NA,TRBV6-5,NA,TRBJ2-3,TGTGCCAGCAGTTACGGGCCGGAAAGTACAGATACGCAGTATTTT,CASSYGPESTDTQYF
few,TRBV30,NA,TRBJ2-3,TGTGCCTGGAGTCTGGGGGGATCCACAGATACGCAGTATTTT,CAWSLGGSTDTQYF
few,TRBV19,TRBD1,TRBJ1-5,TGTGCCAGTAGTATAGTGGACAGGGCGGGTCAGCCCCAGCATTTT,CASSIVDRAGQPQHF
few,TRBV9,TRBD1,TRBJ2-7,TGTGCCAGCAGCGTAGAAGCGACAGGGAGCTACGAGCAGTACTTC,CASSVEATGSYEQYF
few,TRBV25-1,NA,TRBJ1-2,TGTGCCAGCAGTGACATATCGCGGGGCTACACCTTC,CASSDISRGYTF
NA,TRBV7-3,NA,TRBJ1-1,TGTGCCAGCTCAGGGGCAACCGAAGCTTTCTTT,CASSGATEAFF
NA,TRBV5-6,TRBD2,TRBJ2-3,TGTGCCAGCAGCTTGGGGTTTTTAGCGGGAGGTGCAGATACGCAGTATTTT,CASSLGFLAGGADTQYF
NA,TRBV27,TRBD2,TRBJ2-7,TGTGCCAGCCGAAACGCCGGGACTAGCGGGAAGTACGAGCAGTACTTC,CASRNAGTSGKYEQYF
NA,TRBV9,TRBD2,TRBJ2-5,TGTGCCAGCAGCGTAAGGTCGGGAGGGGAGACCCAGTACTTC,CASSVRSGGETQYF
NA,TRBV28,NA,TRBJ2-5,NA,CASSSSPDYEQYF
NA,TRBV4-2,NA,TRBJ2-5,TGTGCCAGCAGCCAAGCTCCTAATCAAGAGACCCAGTACTTC,CASSQAPNQETQYF
NA,TRBV29-1,NA,TRBJ2-2,TGCAGCGTTTCTTTTGTCGCCGGGGAGCTGTTTTTT,CSVSFVAGELFF
few,TRBV13,NA,TRBJ2-7,TGTGCCAGCAGCCCCTACCTTGGGACTGGGGGCTACGAGCAGTACTTC,CASSPYLGTGGYEQYF
NA,TRBV6-5,NA,TRBJ2-7,TGTGCCAGCAGTTATTCTGCGGCAAAGCCCTACGAGCAGTACTTC,CASSYSAAKPYEQYF
once,TRBV6-1,TRBD2,TRBJ2-7,TGTGCCAGCAGTGTGGCCTCCGGGGGGGGTAGATACGAGCAGTACTTC,CASSVASGGGRYEQYF
NA,TRBV20-1,TRBD1,TRBJ2-7,TGCAGTTACAGGGGGTACGAGCAGTACTTC,CSYRGYEQYF
NA,TRBV27,NA,TRBJ1-2,TGTGCCAGCAGTTCGAGTCGGGGCTACACCTTC,CASSSSRGYTF
few,TRBV18,NA,TRBJ2-7,TGTGCCAGCTCACCACACAGGGCGACCTACGAGCAGTACTTC,CASSPHRATYEQYF